These 14 T cell receptor beta chains were sequenced from one sample in a study of shared clonotypes between healthy human individuals. Assay used: immunoSEQ multiplex PCR; TCRdb lists only in-frame clones, some missing. The sample consists of 600,000 or so clones, 98% of them appearing once. CD8 cells regarded as naive lacked CD45RO, were positively chosen for CCR7, and omitted terminally differentiated effector memory CD45RA+ cells. What was sequenced was naive CD8+ T cells sorted from blood. The receptors were gathered from a man under 40 in good health.

This sequence joins TRBV15 and TRBJ2-1; D ambiguous. Looked up from germline, CDR1 is LNHNV and CDR2 is YYDKDF (reference sequence). Trimming took off 2 bases at V and 8 bases at J, with 7 bases between the two ends. The CDR3 sequence is 12 residues long. The CDR3 sequence: CATSRLGHEQFF. Here the CDR3 DNA reads TGTGCCACCAGCAGATTGGGTCATGAGCAGTTCTTC.

This chain joins TRBV5-1 and TRBJ1-1, with D perhaps matching TRBD1 (6 bases). V lost 5 bases, J lost 1 base, and 12 bases lay in between. The CDR3 extends over 14 amino acids. Germline V gene lookup returns CDR1 SGHRS and CDR2 YFSETQ. CDR3 nucleotides: TGCGCCAGCAGGGCAGGGGTGAGGAACACTGAAGCTTTCTTT. This gives the protein CASRAGVRNTEAFF.

The V call is TRBV2, the J call TRBJ2-7; TRBD2 matches at 11 bases. In germline, CDR1 is SNHLY, CDR2 FYNNEI. V gave up 11 bases and J gave up 1 base; unmatched junction bases: 10. There are 15 residues in the CDR3. This CDR3 reads CAVDFGTSGSYEQYF. The CDR3 DNA sequence: TGTGCCGTAGATTTCGGGACTAGCGGTTCCTACGAGCAGTACTTC.

The chain links TRBV9 to TRBJ2-3; TRBD1 matches at 7 bases. The CDR3 sequence is 17 residues long. The germline V gene encodes CDR1 SGDLS and CDR2 YYNGEE. The V segment lost 3 bases and the J segment 2 bases; nucleotides outside the gene matches: 12. CDR3 nucleotides: TGTGCCAGCAGCGCTGAAACCGGGACAGTACACACAGATACGCAGTATTTT. Protein sequence: CASSAETGTVHTDTQYF.

J is TRBJ2-1 and V is TRBV5-1; D gene ambiguous. CDR1 and CDR2 (germline): SGHRS, YFSETQ. This CDR3 spans 14 amino acids. V lost 0 bases to trimming and J lost 8 bases, with 12 bases between them. The CDR3 spells CASSLVVGFDEQFF. DNA of the CDR3: TGCGCCAGCAGCTTGGTCGTGGGCTTCGATGAGCAGTTCTTC.

The V gene is TRBV29-1, the J gene TRBJ2-1; tentative D call: TRBD1 (5 bases). Trimming left V 4 bases short and J 4 bases short, with 11 bases between. The CDR3 has 13 residues. Germline CDR1 reads SQVTM; CDR2 reads ANQGSEA. The CDR3 loop reads CSVGDRIYNEQFF. Written as DNA, the CDR3 is TGCAGCGTTGGAGACAGAATTTACAATGAGCAGTTCTTC.

This chain uses TRBV5-4 with TRBJ2-5; 12 bases agree with TRBD2. Germline values: CDR1 SGHNT, CDR2 YYREEE (reference sequence). The CDR3 has 14 residues. V lost 5 bases and J lost 5; bases outside the gene matches: 4. The DNA for the CDR3 is TGTGCCAGCAGTCTAGCGGGAGGGGAGGAGACCCAGTACTTC. Translating it yields CASSLAGGEETQYF.

The V gene is TRBV5-1, the J gene TRBJ2-7; 8 bases match TRBD1. The CDR3 loop spans 15 amino acids. The trim removed 3 bases at V and 0 bases at J, leaving 5 bases unmatched. In germline, CDR1 is SGHRS, CDR2 YFSETQ. The CDR3 is CASSWGQESSYEQYF. The CDR3 bases are TGCGCCAGCAGCTGGGGACAGGAAAGCTCCTACGAGCAGTACTTC.

Worth noting for this clone: One junction end disagrees with the germline gene, perhaps due to a read error. V usage is TRBV10-2 and J usage is TRBJ1-1, with D possibly being TRBD1 (6 bases). The germline gives CDR1 WSHSY, CDR2 SAAADI. The CDR3 extends over 13 amino acids. CDR3 region: CPRARGFATEAFF. CDR3 bases: TGCCCCAGGGCCAGGGGTTTCGCCACTGAAGCTTTCTTT.

The table lists this clone with a count of one. The chain recombines TRBV4-1 with TRBJ2-7; possibly TRBD2 for D (5 bases). The germline V gene has CDR1 MGHRA and CDR2 YSYEKL. The V end lost 1 base, the J end lost 0 bases, and 10 bases lay between the germline ends. CDR3 size: 15 residues. The DNA for the CDR3 is TGCGCCAGCAGCCAAGGGACTGTCAGCTCCTACGAGCAGTACTTC. Translated, it gives CASSQGTVSSYEQYF.

V is TRBV15 and J is TRBJ1-5, with 7 bases identical to TRBD1. Germline CDR1 is LNHNV and CDR2 is YYDKDF (reference sequence). V was pared by 0 bases and J by 5 bases, with 4 bases of the junction left unmatched. There are 15 residues in the CDR3. The CDR3 coding sequence is TGTGCCACCAGCAGAGATAGGGACAGTTATCAGCCCCAGCATTTT. Its translation is CATSRDRDSYQPQHF. Drawing the rest from reference TRBV15 and TRBJ1-5, the complete variable domain is DAMVIQNPRYQVTQFGKPVTLSCSQTLNHNVMYWYQQKSSQAPKLLFHYYDKDFNNEADTPDNFQSRRPNTSFCFLDIRSPGLGDTAMYLCATSRDRDSYQPQHFGDGTRLSIL.

The J gene is TRBJ2-6, the V gene TRBV21-1; TRBD2 is the table's D call, not checked against the DNA. TRBV21-1 is designated a pseudogene. CDR3 length: 16 amino acids. The CDR3 loop reads CASSKDAGAGANVLTF. For the CDR3, the DNA is TGTGCCAGCAGCAAAGATGCGGGCGCTGGGGCCAACGTCCTGACTTTC.

The J gene is TRBJ1-1, the V gene TRBV7-9; D ambiguous. Trimming left V 5 bases short and J 7 bases short, with 11 bases between. The CDR3 is made up of 12 amino acids. Germline lookup yields CDR1 SEHNR and CDR2 FQNEAQ (reference sequence). CDR3 in amino acids: CASSTWTIEAFF. The CDR3 DNA sequence: TGTGCCAGCAGCACCTGGACCATTGAAGCTTTCTTT.

The chain carries TRBV2 and TRBJ2-3; D might be TRBD2 (6 bases). The CDR3 is 16 residues long. The V gene's germline CDR1 is SNHLY and CDR2 FYNNEI. V was shortened by 4 bases and J by 3 bases, with 17 bases between the two germline ends. The CDR3 nucleotides read TGTGCCAGCAGTGTAATGGAGGGAGTCGGAACAGATACGCAGTATTTT. Translated: CASSVMEGVGTDTQYF. The full variable domain, in which reference TRBV2 and TRBJ2-3 provide the parts outside the CDR3, is EPEVTQTPSHQVTQMGQEVILRCVPISNHLYFYWYRQILGQKVEFLVSFYNNEISEKSEIFDDQFSVERPDGSNFTLKIRSTKLEDSAMYFCASSVMEGVGTDTQYFGPGTRLTVL.